These 7 T cell receptor beta chains were all obtained from the same sample, sequenced in a study of T cells in tuberculosis. Clones were read by immunoSEQ multiplex PCR, and TCRdb kept only the in-frame ones, dropping some. The table lists roughly 41,000 clones, approximately 94% of them singletons. The sample comprised PBMCs. The receptor set was obtained from a donor between 10 and 29 years old with latent tuberculosis or without tuberculosis infection. Some clones in this sample may be carry-over from other donors' samples.

This clone has a single count. The J gene is TRBJ1-1, the V gene TRBV19, with D uncertain. From germline, CDR1 is LNHDA and CDR2 SQIVND (reference sequence). The CDR3 contains 13 residues. V was cut by 5 bases and J by 1 base, with 8 bases left in between. CDR3 residues: CASSWRGNTEAFF. Here the CDR3 DNA reads TGTGCCAGTAGTTGGCGGGGGAACACTGAAGCTTTCTTT.

J is TRBJ2-1 and V is TRBV10-3, with TRBD1 identical over 9 bases. Per germline, CDR1 ENHRY and CDR2 SYGVKD. Trimming cost V 6 bases and J 8 bases; bases outside gene matches: 8. This CDR3 region has 14 residues. CDR3 DNA: TGTGCCATCAGCCGGGACAGGGACGGCGATGAGCAGTTCTTC. Translated, it gives CAISRDRDGDEQFF.

The chain employs TRBV5-1 and TRBJ1-1; no reliable D call. Germline CDR1 is SGHRS and CDR2 is YFSETQ. There are 13 residues in the CDR3. Trimming stripped 0 bases from V and 4 bases from J, with 7 bases between. The CDR3 DNA reads as TGCGCCAGCAGCTTGGGGCTAGCCACTGAAGCTTTCTTT. It translates to CASSLGLATEAFF.

In DNA form, the CDR3 reads TGTGCCAGCAGCACGAGGAGGCGGGAGACTGAAGCTTTCTTT. Its protein is CASSTRRRETEAFF. This sequence joins TRBV6-5 and TRBJ1-1; D unclear. CDR3 size: 14 residues. CDR1 MNHEY and CDR2 SVGAGI come from the germline V gene. Between the trimmed V and J ends, which lost 6 bases and 5 bases, there was a span of 16 bases.

The chain uses TRBV6-6 and TRBJ1-3; D is uncertain. CDR1 is MNHNY and CDR2 is SVGAGI in the germline V gene (reference sequence). This CDR3 is built from 13 residues. V lost 3 bases and J 0 bases, leaving 3 bases between the germline ends. The CDR3 region has the DNA TGTGCCAGCAGTTATTACTCTGGAAACACCATATATTTT. This translates into CASSYYSGNTIYF.

This CDR3 is CATSRGLGTNYNSPLHF. CDR3 nucleotides: TGTGCCACCAGCAGGGGCTTAGGGACAAATTATAATTCACCCCTCCACTTT. The chain is built from TRBV15 and TRBJ1-6, with D possibly matching TRBD1 (6 bases). Trimming removed 3 bases at V and 4 bases at J, with 16 bases between. The CDR3 spans 17 residues. Germline V gives CDR1 LNHNV, CDR2 YYDKDF (reference sequence).

The V and J genes are TRBV6-5 and TRBJ2-1; D might be TRBD2 (5 bases). Germline assignment: CDR1 MNHEY and CDR2 SVGAGI. The V and J ends lost 6 bases and 9 bases respectively, with 21 bases between them. There are 15 residues in the CDR3. DNA for the CDR3: TGTGCCAGCAGCTCCTACACACGGGATCTCAGTGAGCAGTTCTTC. This gives the protein CASSSYTRDLSEQFF.